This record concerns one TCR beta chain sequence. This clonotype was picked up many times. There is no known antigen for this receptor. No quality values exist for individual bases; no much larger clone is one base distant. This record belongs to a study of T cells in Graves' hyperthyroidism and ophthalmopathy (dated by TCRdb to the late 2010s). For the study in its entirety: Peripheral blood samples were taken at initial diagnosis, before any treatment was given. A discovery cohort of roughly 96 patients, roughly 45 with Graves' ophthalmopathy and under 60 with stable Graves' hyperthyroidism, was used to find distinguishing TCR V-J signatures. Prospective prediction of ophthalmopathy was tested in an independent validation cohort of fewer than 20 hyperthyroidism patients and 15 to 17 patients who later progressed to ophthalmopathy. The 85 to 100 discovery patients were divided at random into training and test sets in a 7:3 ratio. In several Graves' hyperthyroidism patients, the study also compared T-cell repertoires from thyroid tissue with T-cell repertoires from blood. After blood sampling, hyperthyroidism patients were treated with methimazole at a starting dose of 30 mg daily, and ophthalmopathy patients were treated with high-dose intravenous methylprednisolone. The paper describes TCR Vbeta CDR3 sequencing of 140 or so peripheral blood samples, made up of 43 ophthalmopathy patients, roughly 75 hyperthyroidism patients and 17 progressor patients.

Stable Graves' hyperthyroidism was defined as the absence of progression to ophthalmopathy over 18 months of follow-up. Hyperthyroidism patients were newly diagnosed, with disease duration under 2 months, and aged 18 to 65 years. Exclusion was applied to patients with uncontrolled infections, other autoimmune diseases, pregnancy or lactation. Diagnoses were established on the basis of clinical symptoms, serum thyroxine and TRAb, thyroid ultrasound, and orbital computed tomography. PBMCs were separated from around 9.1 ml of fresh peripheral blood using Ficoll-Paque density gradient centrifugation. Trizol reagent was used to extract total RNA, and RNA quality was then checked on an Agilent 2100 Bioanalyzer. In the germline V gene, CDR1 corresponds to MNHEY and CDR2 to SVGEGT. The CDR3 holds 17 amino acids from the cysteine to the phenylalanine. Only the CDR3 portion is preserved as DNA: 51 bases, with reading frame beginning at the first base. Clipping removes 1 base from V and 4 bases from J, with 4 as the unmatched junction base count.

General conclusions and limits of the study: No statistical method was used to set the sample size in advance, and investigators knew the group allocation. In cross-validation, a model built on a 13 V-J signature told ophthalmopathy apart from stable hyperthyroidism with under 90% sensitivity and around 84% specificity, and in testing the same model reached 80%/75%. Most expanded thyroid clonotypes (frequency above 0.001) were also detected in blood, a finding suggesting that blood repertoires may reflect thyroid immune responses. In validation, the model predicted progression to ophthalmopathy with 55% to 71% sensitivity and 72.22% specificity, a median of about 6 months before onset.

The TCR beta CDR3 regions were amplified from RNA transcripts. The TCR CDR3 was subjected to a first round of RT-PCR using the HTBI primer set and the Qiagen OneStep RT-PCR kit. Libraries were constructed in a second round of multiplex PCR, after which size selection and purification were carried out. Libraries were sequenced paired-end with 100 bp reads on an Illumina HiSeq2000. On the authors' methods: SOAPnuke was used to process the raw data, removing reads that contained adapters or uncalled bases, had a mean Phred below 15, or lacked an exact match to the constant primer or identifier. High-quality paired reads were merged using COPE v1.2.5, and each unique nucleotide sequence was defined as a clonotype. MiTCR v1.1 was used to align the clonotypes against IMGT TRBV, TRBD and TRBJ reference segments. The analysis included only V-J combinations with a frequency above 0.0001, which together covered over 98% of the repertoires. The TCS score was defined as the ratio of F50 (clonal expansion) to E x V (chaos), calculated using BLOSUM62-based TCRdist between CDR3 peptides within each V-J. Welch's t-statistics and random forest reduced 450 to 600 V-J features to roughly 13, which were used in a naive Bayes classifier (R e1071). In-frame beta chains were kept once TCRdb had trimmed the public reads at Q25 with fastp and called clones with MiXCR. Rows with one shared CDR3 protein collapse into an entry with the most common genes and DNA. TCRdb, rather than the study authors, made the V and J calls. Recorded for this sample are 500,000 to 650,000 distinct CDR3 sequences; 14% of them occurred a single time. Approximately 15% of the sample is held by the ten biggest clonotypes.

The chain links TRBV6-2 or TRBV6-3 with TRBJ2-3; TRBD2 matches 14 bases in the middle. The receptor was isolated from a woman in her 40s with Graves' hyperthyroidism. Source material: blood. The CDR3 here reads CASSYFGTSGSSDTQYF. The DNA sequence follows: TGTGCCAGCAGTTACTTTGGGACTAGCGGGAGTTCAGATACGCAGTATTTT.